This T cell receptor beta chain was captured in a study of T cells in Graves' hyperthyroidism and ophthalmopathy. Authors of the study amplified TCR beta CDR3 regions from RNA transcripts. TCR CDR3 regions were first amplified by RT-PCR with HTBI primers. Each CDR3 protein is one row after TCRdb ran MiXCR on the multiplex PCR reads. The sample gives over 300,000 distinct CDR3 sequences, more than 11% of which show up once; more than 9.5% is in the top ten. Germline V gene lookup returns CDR1 LGHNT and CDR2 FRNRAP. CDR3 length: 15 amino acids. V lost 1 base and J lost 8; bases outside the gene matches: 5. General study points: Most clonotypes that expanded in the thyroid above 0.001 also showed up in blood. Ophthalmopathy was distinguished from stable hyperthyroidism by 13 V-J signatures. A median about 6.2 months before onset, the model predicted ophthalmopathy.

In regard to this clonotype: Its matching antigen is unknown.

The sample taken for sequencing was blood. This sequence was found in a woman aged 60-75 years with Graves' hyperthyroidism. The chain couples TRBV12-5 to TRBJ2-1; 10 bases are shared with TRBD2. The CDR3 nucleotides are TGTGCTAGTGGTTTGGCTCCTAGCGGGAGCTATGAGCAGTTCTTC. Its translation: CASGLAPSGSYEQFF.